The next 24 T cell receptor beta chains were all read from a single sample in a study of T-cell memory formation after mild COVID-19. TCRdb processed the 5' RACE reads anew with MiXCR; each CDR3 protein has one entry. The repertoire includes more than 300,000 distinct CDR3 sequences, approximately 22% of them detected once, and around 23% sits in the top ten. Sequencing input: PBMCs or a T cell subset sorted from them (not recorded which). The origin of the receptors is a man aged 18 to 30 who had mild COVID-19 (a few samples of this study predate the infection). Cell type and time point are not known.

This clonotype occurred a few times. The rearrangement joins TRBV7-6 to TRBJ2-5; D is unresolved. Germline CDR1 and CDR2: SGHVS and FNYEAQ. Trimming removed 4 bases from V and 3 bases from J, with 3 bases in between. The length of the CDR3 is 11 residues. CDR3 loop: CASSWEETQYF. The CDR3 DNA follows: TGTGCCAGCAGCTGGGAAGAGACCCAGTACTTC.

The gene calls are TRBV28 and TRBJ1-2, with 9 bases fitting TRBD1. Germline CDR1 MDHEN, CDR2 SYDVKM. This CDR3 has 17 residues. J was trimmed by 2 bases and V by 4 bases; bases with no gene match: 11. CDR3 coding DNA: TGTGCCAGCAGTTCGCCTCTCTCCGGGACAGGGAACTATGGCTACACCTTC. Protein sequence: CASSSPLSGTGNYGYTF.

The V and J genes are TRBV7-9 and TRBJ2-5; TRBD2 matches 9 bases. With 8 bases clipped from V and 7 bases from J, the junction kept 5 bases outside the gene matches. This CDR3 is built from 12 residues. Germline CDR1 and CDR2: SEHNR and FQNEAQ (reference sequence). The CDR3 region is CASGIAGATQYF. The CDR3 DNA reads TGTGCCAGCGGTATAGCGGGGGCGACCCAGTACTTC.

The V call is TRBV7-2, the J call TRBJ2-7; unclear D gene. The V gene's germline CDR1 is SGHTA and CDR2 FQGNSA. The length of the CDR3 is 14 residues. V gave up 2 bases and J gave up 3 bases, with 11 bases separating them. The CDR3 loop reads CASSLFLGDYEQYV. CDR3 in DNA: TGTGCCAGCAGCTTATTCCTAGGCGACTACGAGCAGTACGTC.

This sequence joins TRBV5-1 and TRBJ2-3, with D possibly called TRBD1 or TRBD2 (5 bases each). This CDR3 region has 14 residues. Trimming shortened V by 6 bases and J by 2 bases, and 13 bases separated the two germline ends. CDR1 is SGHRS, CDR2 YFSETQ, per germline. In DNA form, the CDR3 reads TGCGCCAGCAATGGGGACGGATCCACAGATACGCAGTATTTT. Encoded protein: CASNGDGSTDTQYF.

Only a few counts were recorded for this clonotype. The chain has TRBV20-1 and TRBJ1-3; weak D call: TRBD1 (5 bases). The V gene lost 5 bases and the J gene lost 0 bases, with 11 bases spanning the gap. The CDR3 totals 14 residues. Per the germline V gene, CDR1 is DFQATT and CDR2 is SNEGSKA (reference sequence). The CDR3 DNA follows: TGCAGTGCTCGCCGGGACGGCTCTGGAAACACCATATATTTT. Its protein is CSARRDGSGNTIYF.

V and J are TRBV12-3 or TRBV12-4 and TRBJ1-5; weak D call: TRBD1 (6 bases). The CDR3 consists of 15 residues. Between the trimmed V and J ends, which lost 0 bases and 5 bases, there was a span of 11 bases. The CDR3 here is CASSLANREDQPQHF. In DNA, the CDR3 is TGTGCCAGCAGTTTAGCCAACAGGGAGGATCAGCCCCAGCATTTT.

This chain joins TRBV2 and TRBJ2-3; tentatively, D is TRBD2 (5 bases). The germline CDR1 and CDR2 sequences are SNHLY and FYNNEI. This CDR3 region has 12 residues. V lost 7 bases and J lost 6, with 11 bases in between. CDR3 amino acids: CASTGIVDTQYF. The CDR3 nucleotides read TGTGCCAGCACCGGGATTGTGGATACGCAGTATTTT. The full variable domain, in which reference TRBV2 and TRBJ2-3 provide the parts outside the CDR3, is EPEVTQTPSHQVTQMGQEVILRCVPISNHLYFYWYRQILGQKVEFLVSFYNNEISEKSEIFDDQFSVERPDGSNFTLKIRSTKLEDSAMYFCASTGIVDTQYFGPGTRLTVL.

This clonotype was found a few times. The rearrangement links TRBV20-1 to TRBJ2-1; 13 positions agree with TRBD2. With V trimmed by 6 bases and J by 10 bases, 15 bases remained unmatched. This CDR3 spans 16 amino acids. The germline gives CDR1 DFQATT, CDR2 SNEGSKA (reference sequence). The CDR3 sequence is CSAPGLAGRFPREQFF. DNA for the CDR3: TGCAGTGCACCGGGACTAGCGGGACGTTTCCCCCGCGAGCAGTTCTTC.

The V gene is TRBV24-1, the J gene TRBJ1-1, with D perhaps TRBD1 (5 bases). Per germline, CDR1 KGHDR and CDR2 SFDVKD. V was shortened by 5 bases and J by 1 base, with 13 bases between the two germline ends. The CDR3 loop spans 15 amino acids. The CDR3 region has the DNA TGTGCCACCAGTGGGTCTGGCGGGGGGAACACTGAAGCTTTCTTT. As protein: CATSGSGGGNTEAFF.

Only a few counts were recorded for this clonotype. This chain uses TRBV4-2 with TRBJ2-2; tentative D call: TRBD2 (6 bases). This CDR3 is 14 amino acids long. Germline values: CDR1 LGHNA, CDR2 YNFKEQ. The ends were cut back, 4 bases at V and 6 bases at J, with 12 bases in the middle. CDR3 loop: CASSPYSGAGELFF. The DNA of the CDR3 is TGTGCCAGCAGCCCCTACTCGGGGGCCGGGGAGCTGTTTTTT.

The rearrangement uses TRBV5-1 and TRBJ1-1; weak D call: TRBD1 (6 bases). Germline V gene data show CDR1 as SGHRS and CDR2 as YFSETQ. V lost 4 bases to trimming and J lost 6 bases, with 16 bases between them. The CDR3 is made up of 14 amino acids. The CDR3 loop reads CASSPLNAGAEAFF. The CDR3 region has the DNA TGCGCCAGCAGCCCCCTTAATGCAGGGGCTGAAGCTTTCTTT.

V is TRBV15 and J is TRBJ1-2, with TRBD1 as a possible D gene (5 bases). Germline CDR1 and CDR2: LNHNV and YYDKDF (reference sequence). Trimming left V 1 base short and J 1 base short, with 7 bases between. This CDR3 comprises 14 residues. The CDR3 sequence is CATSRAGGNYGYTF. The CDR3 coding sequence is TGTGCCACCAGCAGAGCGGGGGGTAACTATGGCTACACCTTC.

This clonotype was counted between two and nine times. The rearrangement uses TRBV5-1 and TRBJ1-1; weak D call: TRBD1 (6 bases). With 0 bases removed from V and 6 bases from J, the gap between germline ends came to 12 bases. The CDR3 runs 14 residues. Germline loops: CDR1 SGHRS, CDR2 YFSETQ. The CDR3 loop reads CASSLGQAAAEAFF. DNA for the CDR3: TGCGCCAGCAGCTTGGGACAGGCAGCAGCTGAAGCTTTCTTT.

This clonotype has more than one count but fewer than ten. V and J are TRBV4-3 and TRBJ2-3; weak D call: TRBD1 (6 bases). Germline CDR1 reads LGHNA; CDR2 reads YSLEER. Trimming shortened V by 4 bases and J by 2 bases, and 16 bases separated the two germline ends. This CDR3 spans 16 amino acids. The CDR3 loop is CASSRQQGFNTDTQYF. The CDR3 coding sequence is TGCGCCAGCAGCCGCCAACAGGGTTTTAACACAGATACGCAGTATTTT.

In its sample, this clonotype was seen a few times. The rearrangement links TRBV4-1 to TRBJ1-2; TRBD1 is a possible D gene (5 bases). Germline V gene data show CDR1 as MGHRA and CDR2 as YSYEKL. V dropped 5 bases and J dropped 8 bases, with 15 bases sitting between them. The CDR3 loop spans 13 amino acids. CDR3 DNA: TGCGCCAGCAGCGGGGAGGGGAAGAGGGGCTACACCTTC. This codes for CASSGEGKRGYTF.

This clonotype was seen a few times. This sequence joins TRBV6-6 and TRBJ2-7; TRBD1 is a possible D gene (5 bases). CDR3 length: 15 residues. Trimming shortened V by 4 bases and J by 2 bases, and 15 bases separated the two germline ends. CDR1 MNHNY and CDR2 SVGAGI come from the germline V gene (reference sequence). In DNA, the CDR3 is TGTGCCAGCAGTTCCGTCTTCGGACAAACCTACGAGCAGTACGTC. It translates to CASSSVFGQTYEQYV.

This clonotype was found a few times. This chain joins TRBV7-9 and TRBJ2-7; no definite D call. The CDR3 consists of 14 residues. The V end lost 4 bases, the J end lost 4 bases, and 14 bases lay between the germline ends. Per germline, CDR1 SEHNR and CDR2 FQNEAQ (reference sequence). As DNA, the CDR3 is TGTGCCAGCAGCTACCTGACCGCGGATTACGAGCAGTACTTC. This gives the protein CASSYLTADYEQYF.

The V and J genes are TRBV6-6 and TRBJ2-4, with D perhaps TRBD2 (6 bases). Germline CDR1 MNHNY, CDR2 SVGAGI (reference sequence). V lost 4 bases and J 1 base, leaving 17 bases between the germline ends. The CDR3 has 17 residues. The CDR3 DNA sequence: TGTGCCAGCAGTTCGCTGACGGGGGACGGTGCCAAAAACATTCAGTACTTC. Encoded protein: CASSSLTGDGAKNIQYF.

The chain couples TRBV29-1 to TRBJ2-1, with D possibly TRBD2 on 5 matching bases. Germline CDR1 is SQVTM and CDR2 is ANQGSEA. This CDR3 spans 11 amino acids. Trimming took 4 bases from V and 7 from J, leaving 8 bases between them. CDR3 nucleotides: TGCAGCGTTGGTTGGGAGAATGAGCAGTTCTTC. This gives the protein CSVGWENEQFF.

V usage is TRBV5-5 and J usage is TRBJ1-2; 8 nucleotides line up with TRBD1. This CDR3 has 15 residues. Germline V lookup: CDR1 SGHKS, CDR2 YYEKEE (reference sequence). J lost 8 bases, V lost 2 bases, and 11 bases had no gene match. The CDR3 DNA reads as TGTGCCAGCAGCTTCACTTCAGGGGGCCTTCGGGGCTACACCTTC. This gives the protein CASSFTSGGLRGYTF.

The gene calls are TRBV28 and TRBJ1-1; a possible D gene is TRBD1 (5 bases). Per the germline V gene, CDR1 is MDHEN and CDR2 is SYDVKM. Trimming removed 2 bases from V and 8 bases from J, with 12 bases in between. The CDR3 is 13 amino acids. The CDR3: CASSLQPGPEAFF. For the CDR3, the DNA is TGTGCCAGCAGTTTACAGCCGGGGCCCGAAGCTTTCTTT. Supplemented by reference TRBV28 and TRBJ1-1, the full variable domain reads DVKVTQSSRYLVKRTGEKVFLECVQDMDHENMFWYRQDPGLGLRLIYFSYDVKMKEKGDIPEGYSVSREKKERFSLILESASTNQTSMYLCASSLQPGPEAFFGQGTRLTVV.

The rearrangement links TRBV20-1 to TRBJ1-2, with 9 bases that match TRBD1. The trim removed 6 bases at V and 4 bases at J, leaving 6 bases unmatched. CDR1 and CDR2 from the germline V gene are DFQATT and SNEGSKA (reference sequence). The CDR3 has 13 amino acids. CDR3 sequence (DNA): TGCAGTGCGCGGGACAGGGAAACCTATGGCTACACCTTC. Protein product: CSARDRETYGYTF.

For the CDR3, the DNA is TGCAGCGGCTCCGGGACTTGGAACACTGAAGCTTTCTTT. Translation gives CSGSGTWNTEAFF. The rearrangement uses TRBV29-1 and TRBJ1-1; D is perhaps TRBD1 (5 bases). This CDR3 has 13 residues. Germline CDR1 and CDR2: SQVTM and ANQGSEA. V gave up 7 bases and J gave up 1 base, with 13 bases separating them.